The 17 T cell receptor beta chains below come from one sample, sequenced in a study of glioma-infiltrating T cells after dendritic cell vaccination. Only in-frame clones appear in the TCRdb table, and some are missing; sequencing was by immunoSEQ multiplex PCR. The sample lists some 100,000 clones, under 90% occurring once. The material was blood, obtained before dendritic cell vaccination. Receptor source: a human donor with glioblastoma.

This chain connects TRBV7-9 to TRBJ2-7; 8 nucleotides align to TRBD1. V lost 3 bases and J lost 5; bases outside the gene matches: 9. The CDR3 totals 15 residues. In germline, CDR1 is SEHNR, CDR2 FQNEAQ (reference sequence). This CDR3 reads CASSLGTGGKNEQYF. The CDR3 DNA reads TGTGCCAGCAGCTTGGGTACAGGGGGAAAGAACGAGCAGTACTTC.

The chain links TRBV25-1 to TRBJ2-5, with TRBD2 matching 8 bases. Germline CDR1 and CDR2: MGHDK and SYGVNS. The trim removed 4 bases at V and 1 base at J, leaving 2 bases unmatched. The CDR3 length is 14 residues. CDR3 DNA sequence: TGTGCCAGCAGTGTTAGCGGGATCCAAGAGACCCAGTACTTC. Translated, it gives CASSVSGIQETQYF.

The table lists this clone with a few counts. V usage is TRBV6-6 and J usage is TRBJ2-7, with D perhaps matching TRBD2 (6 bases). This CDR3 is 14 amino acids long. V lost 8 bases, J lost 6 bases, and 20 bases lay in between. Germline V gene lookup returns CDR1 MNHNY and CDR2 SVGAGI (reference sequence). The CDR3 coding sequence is TGTGCCAGCCTGGAGGCATCAAGGGGACTCGAGCAGTACTTC. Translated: CASLEASRGLEQYF.

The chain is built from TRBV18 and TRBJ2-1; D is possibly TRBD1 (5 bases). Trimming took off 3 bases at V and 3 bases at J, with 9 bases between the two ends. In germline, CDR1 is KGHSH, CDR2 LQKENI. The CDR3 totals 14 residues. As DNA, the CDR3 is TGTGCCAGCTCACCCGACAGAAGCTACAATGAGCAGTTCTTC. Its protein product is CASSPDRSYNEQFF. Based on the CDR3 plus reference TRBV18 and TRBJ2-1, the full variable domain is NAGVMQNPRHLVRRRGQEARLRCSPMKGHSHVYWYRQLPEEGLKFMVYLQKENIIDESGMPKERFSAEFPKEGPSILRIQQVVRGDSAAYFCASSPDRSYNEQFFGPGTRLTVL.

The DNA for the CDR3 is TGTGCCAGCAGTCCGGGGGAGAGAAACACCATATATTTT. Encoded protein: CASSPGERNTIYF. The chain combines TRBV6-6 with TRBJ1-3, with a tentative D call TRBD1 (5 bases). The germline V gene has CDR1 MNHNY and CDR2 SVGAGI (reference sequence). The CDR3 has 13 amino acids. Between the trimmed V and J ends, which lost 5 bases and 5 bases, there was a span of 10 bases.

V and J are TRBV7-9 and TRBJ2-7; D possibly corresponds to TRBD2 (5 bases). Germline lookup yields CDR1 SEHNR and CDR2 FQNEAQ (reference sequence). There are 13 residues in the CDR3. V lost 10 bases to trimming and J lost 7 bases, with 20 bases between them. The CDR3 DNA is TGTGCCATGGGAAGAGGGAGCGCGCGGGAGCAGTACTTC. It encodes CAMGRGSAREQYF.

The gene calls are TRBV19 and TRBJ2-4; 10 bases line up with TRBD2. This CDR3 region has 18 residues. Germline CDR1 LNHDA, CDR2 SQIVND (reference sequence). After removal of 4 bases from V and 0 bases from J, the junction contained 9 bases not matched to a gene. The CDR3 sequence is CASSTLAGADLAKNIQYF. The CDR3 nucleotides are TGTGCCAGTAGTACCCTAGCGGGAGCGGACTTAGCCAAAAACATTCAGTACTTC. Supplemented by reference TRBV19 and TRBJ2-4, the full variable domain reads DGGITQSPKYLFRKEGQNVTLSCEQNLNHDAMYWYRQDPGQGLRLIYYSQIVNDFQKGDIAEGYSVSREKKESFPLTVTSAQKNPTAFYLCASSTLAGADLAKNIQYFGAGTRLSVL.

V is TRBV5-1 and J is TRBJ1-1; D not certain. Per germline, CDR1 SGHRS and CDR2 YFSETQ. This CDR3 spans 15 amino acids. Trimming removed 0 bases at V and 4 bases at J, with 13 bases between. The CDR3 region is CASSLAIGGFTEAFF. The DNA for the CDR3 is TGCGCCAGCAGCTTGGCCATCGGAGGGTTCACTGAAGCTTTCTTT.

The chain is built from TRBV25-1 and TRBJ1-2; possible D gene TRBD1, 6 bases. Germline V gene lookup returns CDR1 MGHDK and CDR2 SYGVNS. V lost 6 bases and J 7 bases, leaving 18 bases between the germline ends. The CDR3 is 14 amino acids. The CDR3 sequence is CASSPAGGAGGYTF. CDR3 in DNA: TGTGCCAGCAGCCCCGCCGGGGGGGCCGGTGGCTACACCTTC.

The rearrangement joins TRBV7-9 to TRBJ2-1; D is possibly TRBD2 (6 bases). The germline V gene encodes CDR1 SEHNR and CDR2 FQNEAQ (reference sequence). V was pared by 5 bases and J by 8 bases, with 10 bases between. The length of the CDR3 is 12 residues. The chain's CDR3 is CASSPRGDEQFF. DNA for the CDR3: TGTGCCAGCAGCCCGCGGGGTGATGAGCAGTTCTTC.

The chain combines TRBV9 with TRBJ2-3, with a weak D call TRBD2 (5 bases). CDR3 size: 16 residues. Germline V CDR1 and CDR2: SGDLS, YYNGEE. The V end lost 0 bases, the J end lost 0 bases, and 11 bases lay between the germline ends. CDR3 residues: CASSVARRVSTDTQYF. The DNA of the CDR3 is TGTGCCAGCAGCGTAGCTCGGCGGGTGAGCACAGATACGCAGTATTTT.

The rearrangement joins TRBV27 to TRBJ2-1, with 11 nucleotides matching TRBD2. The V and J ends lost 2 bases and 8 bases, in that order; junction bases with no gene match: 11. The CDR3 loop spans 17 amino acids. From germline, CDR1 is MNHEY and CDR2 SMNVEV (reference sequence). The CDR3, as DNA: TGTGCCAGCAGTTTACAAGGACTAGCGGGCGTGGGGGATGAGCAGTTCTTC. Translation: CASSLQGLAGVGDEQFF.

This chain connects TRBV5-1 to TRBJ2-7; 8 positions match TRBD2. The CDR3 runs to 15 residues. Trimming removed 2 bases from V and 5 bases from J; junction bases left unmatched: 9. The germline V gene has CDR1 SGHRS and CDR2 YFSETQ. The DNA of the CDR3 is TGCGCCAGCAGCTTCACCGGGGGGGCGGCTGACGAGCAGTACTTC. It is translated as CASSFTGGAADEQYF.

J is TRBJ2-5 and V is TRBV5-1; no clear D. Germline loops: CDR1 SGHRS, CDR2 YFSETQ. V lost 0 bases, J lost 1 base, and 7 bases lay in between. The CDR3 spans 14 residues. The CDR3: CASSLGGFQETQYF. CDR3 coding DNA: TGCGCCAGCAGCTTGGGAGGATTCCAAGAGACCCAGTACTTC.

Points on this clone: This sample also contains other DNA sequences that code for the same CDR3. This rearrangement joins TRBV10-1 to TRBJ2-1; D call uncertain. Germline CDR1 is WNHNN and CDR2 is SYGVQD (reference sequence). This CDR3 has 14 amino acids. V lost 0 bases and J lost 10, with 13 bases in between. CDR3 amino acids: CASSESWAGDEQFF. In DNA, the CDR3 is TGCGCCAGCAGTGAGTCGTGGGCAGGCGACGAGCAGTTCTTC.

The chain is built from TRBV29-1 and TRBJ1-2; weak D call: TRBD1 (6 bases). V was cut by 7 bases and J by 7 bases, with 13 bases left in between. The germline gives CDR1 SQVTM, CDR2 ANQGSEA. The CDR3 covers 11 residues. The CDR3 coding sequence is TGCAGCGGCGGGGGGCAAGCTGGCTACACCTTC. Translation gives CSGGGQAGYTF.

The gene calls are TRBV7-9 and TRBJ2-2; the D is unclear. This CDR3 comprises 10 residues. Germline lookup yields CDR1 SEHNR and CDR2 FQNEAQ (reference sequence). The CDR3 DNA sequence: TGTGCTCAGATCCCGGGGGAGCTGTTTTTT. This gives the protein CAQIPGELFF.